The 13 T cell receptor beta chains presented below share a single source sample, sequenced in a study of control samples from healthy donors and cancer patients. Here immunoSEQ multiplex PCR was the method, and the copy in TCRdb shows in-frame clones only, minus some. Among about 73,000 clones, about 90% were seen once, and the ten largest hold more than 3%. Sequenced material: blood. These receptors came from a woman in her forties or fifties in good health.

In this sample, this clone turned up a few times. V gene TRBV5-1 combines with J gene TRBJ2-5; either TRBD1 or TRBD2 may fit D (5 bases each). The V end lost 0 bases, the J end lost 9 bases, and 18 bases lay between the germline ends. This CDR3 contains 15 residues. Looked up from germline, CDR1 is SGHRS and CDR2 is YFSETQ. Written as DNA, the CDR3 is TGCGCCAGCAGCTTGGCGGACGGGACGGTTGGGGCCCAGTACTTC. Translated, it gives CASSLADGTVGAQYF.

V and J are TRBV24-1 and TRBJ2-1; the match to TRBD2 covers 11 bases. This CDR3 region has 15 residues. J lost 7 bases, V lost 3 bases, and 4 bases had no gene match. The germline CDR1 and CDR2 sequences are KGHDR and SFDVKD. This CDR3 is CATSDPGTSGNEQFF. DNA for the CDR3: TGTGCCACCAGTGATCCCGGGACTAGCGGAAATGAGCAGTTCTTC.

V and J are TRBV28 and TRBJ1-1; tentatively, D is TRBD1 (5 bases). V was pared by 1 base and J by 8 bases, with 11 bases between. This CDR3 has 13 amino acids. Germline V lookup: CDR1 MDHEN, CDR2 SYDVKM. In nucleotides, the CDR3 is TGTGCCAGCAGTTTATCACCGCCAGGGGAAGCTTTCTTT. Protein: CASSLSPPGEAFF.

The chain joins TRBV5-8 to TRBJ1-1; perhaps TRBD1 as D (5 bases). CDR1 is SGHTS and CDR2 is YDEGEE in the germline V gene. The CDR3 length is 15 residues. With 0 bases removed from V and 5 bases from J, the gap between germline ends came to 14 bases. The CDR3 DNA reads as TGTGCCAGCAGCTTGGCGGGCTCCGGGGGGACTGAAGCTTTCTTT. It is translated as CASSLAGSGGTEAFF.

The chain couples TRBV5-4 to TRBJ2-7; no definite D call. From germline, CDR1 is SGHNT and CDR2 YYREEE (reference sequence). The CDR3 has 13 residues. V was shortened by 5 bases and J by 1 base, with 10 bases between the two germline ends. The CDR3 protein is CASSRISSYEQYF. As DNA, the CDR3 is TGTGCCAGCAGTCGGATTAGTTCCTACGAGCAGTACTTC. Looking up the rest from reference TRBV5-4 and TRBJ2-7 gives the full variable domain: ETGVTQSPTHLIKTRGQQVTLRCSSQSGHNTVSWYQQALGQGPQFIFQYYREEENGRGNFPPRFSGLQFPNYSSELNVNALELDDSALYLCASSRISSYEQYFGPGTRLTVT.

The chain uses TRBV19 and TRBJ2-1, with D hard to call. Germline CDR1 reads LNHDA; CDR2 reads SQIVND (reference sequence). V was trimmed by 10 bases and J by 6 bases, leaving 16 bases between them. This CDR3 is built from 13 residues. The CDR3 DNA is TGTGCCACAAAAGGCCGATCGGCCAATGAGCAGTTCTTC. This sequence encodes CATKGRSANEQFF. Supplemented by reference TRBV19 and TRBJ2-1, the full variable domain reads DGGITQSPKYLFRKEGQNVTLSCEQNLNHDAMYWYRQDPGQGLRLIYYSQIVNDFQKGDIAEGYSVSREKKESFPLTVTSAQKNPTAFYLCATKGRSANEQFFGPGTRLTVL.

The chain combines TRBV19 with TRBJ2-7, with D unresolved. The CDR3 sequence is 13 residues long. The germline V gene has CDR1 LNHDA and CDR2 SQIVND (reference sequence). Trimming took 5 bases from V and 7 from J, leaving 15 bases between them. The CDR3 sequence: CASSSTGSGEQYF. CDR3 bases: TGTGCCAGTAGTTCTACTGGGTCTGGGGAGCAGTACTTC.

The chain links TRBV14 to TRBJ2-7; perhaps TRBD1 as D (6 bases). V was pared by 0 bases and J by 5 bases, with 11 bases between. This CDR3 is built from 14 residues. Germline V gives CDR1 SGHDN, CDR2 FVKESK. Written as DNA, the CDR3 is TGTGCCAGCAGCCAAGATATGTCAGGGGACGAGCAGTACTTC. It codes for CASSQDMSGDEQYF.

The CDR3, as DNA: TGTGCCAGCAGCTCCTACGGGTTCGGGGAGCTGTTTTTT. Translation gives CASSSYGFGELFF. This chain links TRBV7-9 with TRBJ2-2, with D uncertain. This CDR3 is 13 amino acids long. Germline assignment: CDR1 SEHNR and CDR2 FQNEAQ (reference sequence). V lost 4 bases and J 7 bases, leaving 10 bases between the germline ends.

This clone was observed a few times. This chain links TRBV10-2 with TRBJ2-1; a possible D gene is TRBD2 (7 bases). The CDR3 is 16 amino acids. Germline-derived CDR1 and CDR2 are WSHSY and SAAADI. Deletions cut 1 base from V and 6 bases from J, with 16 bases between. The CDR3 protein is CASSELRGGVGNEQFF. The CDR3 nucleotides read TGCGCCAGCAGTGAGTTAAGGGGGGGGGTTGGCAATGAGCAGTTCTTC.

This rearrangement joins TRBV10-3 to TRBJ2-7; 7 nucleotides match TRBD2. Germline V gene sequence: CDR1 ENHRY, CDR2 SYGVKD. After removal of 4 bases from V and 5 bases from J, the junction contained 8 bases not matched to a gene. This CDR3 has 14 residues. The CDR3 loop reads CAISVGRGLDEQYF. As DNA, the CDR3 is TGTGCCATCAGTGTGGGGAGGGGTTTAGACGAGCAGTACTTC.

The J gene is TRBJ2-5, the V gene TRBV7-2; tentatively, D is TRBD2 (6 bases). Germline V gene data show CDR1 as SGHTA and CDR2 as FQGNSA. V lost 4 bases, J lost 1 base, and 16 bases lay in between. The CDR3 sequence is 16 residues long. The CDR3 region is CASSSYRLTSQETQYF. CDR3 sequence (DNA): TGTGCCAGCAGCTCCTACAGATTGACTAGCCAAGAGACCCAGTACTTC.

This chain joins TRBV7-3 and TRBJ2-3; TRBD2 matches 11 bases. Germline CDR1 and CDR2: SGHTA and FQGTGA. The trim removed 5 bases at V and 5 bases at J, leaving 6 bases unmatched. This CDR3 has 15 residues. The CDR3 loop reads CASSDSGRAGDTQYF. The CDR3 nucleotides are TGTGCCAGCAGCGATAGCGGGAGGGCCGGAGATACGCAGTATTTT.